This TCR beta chain was sequenced for a study of post-analysis software for immune sequencing data. Turning to the study itself: Relapsing-remitting, secondary progressive and progressive-relapsing courses of multiple sclerosis were included. Study results and limitations: Samples from one preparation batch, clustered by F measure, grouped strongly together. The study found TRBV5-6, TRBV5-1 and TRBV20-1 among roughly 5 TRBV segments more frequent in patients than controls. People with multiple sclerosis had a significantly lower normalized Chao1 diversity than controls did.

The CDR3 runs 12 residues. Looked up from germline, CDR1 is SQVTM and CDR2 is ANQGSEA. Incorporated into the TCR beta cDNA libraries were unique molecular identifiers, which served to reduce PCR and sequencing biases. The source material, roughly 0.9 to 11 million T cells, gave rise to roughly 500,000 cDNA molecules. MiXCR was run by TCRdb on the PCR reads, yielding one entry per CDR3 protein. Among 820,000 or so distinct CDR3 sequences listed, approximately 50% were seen once. Remarks on this clonotype: Antigen unknown. The junction departs from germline at one end; a sequencing error may be responsible.

The chain uses TRBV29-1 and TRBJ2-1; 11 nucleotides align to TRBD1. Input material: blood. This TCR was recovered from a girl under 18 with multiple sclerosis. The CDR3 region is CGVRTGGHEQFF. In DNA, the CDR3 is TGCGGCGTCAGGACAGGGGGCCATGAGCAGTTCTTC.